Following are 9 T cell receptor beta chains from one sample sequenced in a study of cytomegalovirus exposure and HLA in healthy donors. The PCR contained 60 Vbeta and 13 Jbeta primers. Data came from immunoSEQ multiplex PCR; TCRdb stores just in-frame clones and leaves some out. The data contain 100,000 or so clones, under 80% of them seen just once; the ten biggest clones take up 6.5% to 9.5%. Source material: PBMCs. The receptors originated from a middle-aged woman in good health and CMV-seropositive.

The chain couples TRBV6-5 to TRBJ1-1; D unresolved. Trimming removed 2 bases at V and 5 bases at J, with 9 bases between. Germline values: CDR1 MNHEY, CDR2 SVGAGI. The CDR3 is made up of 13 amino acids. CDR3: CASSYLPGTEAFF. DNA of the CDR3: TGTGCCAGCAGTTACCTCCCGGGGACTGAAGCTTTCTTT.

This chain uses TRBV5-5 with TRBJ1-5; 10 bases are shared with TRBD1. CDR1 SGHKS and CDR2 YYEKEE come from the germline V gene (reference sequence). The CDR3 consists of 16 residues. V gave up 6 bases and J gave up 0 bases; unmatched junction bases: 6. CDR3 bases: TGTGCCAGCACTACGGGGACAGGGGTTAGCAATCAGCCCCAGCATTTT. Its translation: CASTTGTGVSNQPQHF. Looking up the rest from reference TRBV5-5 and TRBJ1-5 gives the full variable domain: DAGVTQSPTHLIKTRGQQVTLRCSPISGHKSVSWYQQVLGQGPQFIFQYYEKEERGRGNFPDRFSARQFPNYSSELNVNALLLGDSALYLCASTTGTGVSNQPQHFGDGTRLSIL.

The CDR3 sequence: CASSIWAGVDNEKLFF. The CDR3 DNA reads as TGTGCCAGTAGTATATGGGCAGGGGTCGATAATGAAAAACTGTTTTTT. The gene calls are TRBV19 and TRBJ1-4; TRBD1 is a possible D gene (6 bases). Per germline, CDR1 LNHDA and CDR2 SQIVND (reference sequence). V gave up 2 bases and J gave up 4 bases, with 14 bases separating them. This CDR3 contains 16 residues.

This clone was seen once. The rearrangement uses TRBV11-2 and TRBJ1-2; 10 nucleotides match TRBD1. There are 17 residues in the CDR3. The J segment lost 6 bases and the V segment lost 6 bases, leaving 16 bases of the junction unmatched. Germline V gives CDR1 SGHAT, CDR2 FQNNGV. This CDR3 reads CASREGGTGVFGNGYTF. CDR3 DNA sequence: TGTGCCAGCAGGGAGGGGGGGACAGGGGTGTTCGGGAATGGCTACACCTTC.

V and J are TRBV7-3 and TRBJ1-1; D is perhaps TRBD1 (6 bases). Germline lookup yields CDR1 SGHTA and CDR2 FQGTGA. V gave up 5 bases and J gave up 3 bases, with 10 bases separating them. This CDR3 comprises 13 residues. CDR3 coding DNA: TGTGCCAGCAGCGCTGACAGGTACACTGAAGCTTTCTTT. This encodes CASSADRYTEAFF.

This chain connects TRBV6-5 to TRBJ1-6, with a possible D match to TRBD1 (6 bases). V lost 2 bases and J lost 9, with 17 bases in between. The CDR3 has 16 amino acids. Germline lookup yields CDR1 MNHEY and CDR2 SVGAGI. The CDR3 bases are TGTGCCAGCAGTTACGATTCAGGGGTAATTGCTTCACCCCTCCACTTT. This encodes CASSYDSGVIASPLHF.

This clone is a singleton in its sample. This sequence joins TRBV6-5 and TRBJ2-7; TRBD1 matches at 9 bases. The V segment lost 1 base and the J segment 2 bases; nucleotides outside the gene matches: 3. Per germline, CDR1 MNHEY and CDR2 SVGAGI. The CDR3 contains 15 residues. Here the CDR3 reads CASSYFTGGAYEQYF. CDR3 coding DNA: TGTGCCAGCAGTTACTTTACAGGGGGCGCCTACGAGCAGTACTTC.

This clone was picked up a small number of times. The V gene is TRBV2, the J gene TRBJ2-3, with TRBD2 identical over 8 bases. The germline gives CDR1 SNHLY, CDR2 FYNNEI. V dropped 6 bases and J dropped 3; count of bases not matched to a gene: 8. This CDR3 spans 15 amino acids. The CDR3 here is CASSSLAGTTDTQYF. The CDR3 nucleotides read TGTGCCAGCAGCTCCCTAGCGGGTACGACAGATACGCAGTATTTT.

The V and J genes are TRBV28 and TRBJ2-7, with a tentative D call TRBD2 (6 bases). The CDR3 is 16 residues long. V gave up 5 bases and J gave up 3 bases, with 20 bases separating them. Looked up from germline, CDR1 is MDHEN and CDR2 is SYDVKM. The CDR3 DNA is TGTGCCAGCAGTACTCTCTCGACTAGAATTCACTACGAGCAGTACTTC. Encoded protein: CASSTLSTRIHYEQYF.